A selection of T cell receptor beta chains follows, all from one sample in a study of T cell repertoires in cytomegalovirus infection. TCRdb processed the reads anew with MiXCR; each CDR3 protein has one entry. Of about 400,000 distinct CDR3 sequences listed, 34% are singletons. The antigens of these receptors remain unknown. This material consisted of cultured PBMCs, taken from culture after CMV antigen stimulation. All receptors come from a human donor in good health (CMV status not recorded). Some clones in this sample may be carry-over from other donors' samples. The CDR3 runs from the conserved cysteine through the conserved F or W. The order of the fields is D gene, CDR3 length, clone size, V gene, J gene, CDR3 protein, CDR3 DNA. A D gene is named only where the DNA matches it firmly. Clone sizes are given selectively: once, few, many, or a class where the clone is expanded.

d_gene: .
len: 15
abundance: few
v_gene: TRBV7-2
j_gene: TRBJ2-5
CDR3aa: CASSLLAGRQETQYF
CDR3nt: TGTGCCAGCAGCTTATTGGCGGGAAGACAAGAGACCCAGTACTTC

d_gene: .
len: 19
abundance: .
v_gene: TRBV7-8
j_gene: TRBJ1-2
CDR3aa: CASSRLVMFREEVDYGYTF
CDR3nt: TGTGCCAGCAGCCGACTAGTAATGTTTCGAGAGGAGGTTGACTATGGCTACACCTTC

d_gene: .
len: 13
abundance: .
v_gene: TRBV11-1
j_gene: TRBJ2-3
CDR3aa: CASTSQVGDTQYF
CDR3nt: TGTGCCAGCACCTCCCAAGTTGGGGATACGCAGTATTTT

d_gene: TRBD1
len: 16
abundance: few
v_gene: TRBV11-2
j_gene: TRBJ1-4
CDR3aa: CASSLDRVATNEKLFF
CDR3nt: TGTGCCAGCAGCCTCGACAGGGTTGCAACTAATGAAAAACTGTTTTTT

d_gene: .
len: 15
abundance: .
v_gene: TRBV7-3
j_gene: TRBJ2-1
CDR3aa: CASSLQAQGYNEQFF
CDR3nt: TGTGCCAGCAGCCTACAGGCCCAGGGTTACAATGAGCAGTTCTTC

d_gene: .
len: 15
abundance: .
v_gene: TRBV15
j_gene: TRBJ2-3
CDR3aa: CATSRGRASTDTQYF
CDR3nt: TGTGCCACCAGCAGGGGTAGGGCTAGCACAGATACGCAGTATTTT

d_gene: TRBD2
len: 17
abundance: many
v_gene: TRBV6-1
j_gene: TRBJ2-1
CDR3aa: CASSPGLAGRSYNEQFF
CDR3nt: TGTGCCAGCAGTCCCGGACTAGCGGGACGTTCCTACAATGAGCAGTTCTTC

d_gene: .
len: 14
abundance: .
v_gene: TRBV20-1
j_gene: TRBJ1-4
CDR3aa: CSARIGGSNEKLFF
CDR3nt: TGCAGTGCTAGAATCGGGGGATCTAATGAAAAACTGTTTTTT

d_gene: TRBD2
len: 20
abundance: .
v_gene: TRBV19
j_gene: TRBJ2-7
CDR3aa: CASSIISRFSGRLQTYEQYF
CDR3nt: TGTGCCAGTAGTATAATTTCGAGGTTTAGCGGGAGGCTACAGACCTACGAGCAGTACTTC

d_gene: TRBD2
len: 19
abundance: .
v_gene: TRBV7-9
j_gene: TRBJ2-1
CDR3aa: CASSLAPGIKREMGNEQFF
CDR3nt: TGTGCCAGCAGCTTAGCCCCGGGTATTAAGCGGGAAATGGGCAATGAGCAGTTCTTC

d_gene: .
len: 15
abundance: many
v_gene: TRBV7-2
j_gene: TRBJ2-3
CDR3aa: CASSLDGSRADTQYF
CDR3nt: TGTGCCAGCAGCTTAGACGGGAGCAGGGCAGATACGCAGTATTTT

d_gene: TRBD2
len: 17
abundance: medium-sized
v_gene: TRBV7-2
j_gene: TRBJ2-7
CDR3aa: CASSPNEPSGFSYEQYF
CDR3nt: TGTGCCAGCAGCCCGAATGAACCTAGCGGGTTTTCCTACGAGCAGTACTTC